Sequencing of this TCR beta chain was carried out in a study of blood T cell repertoires in COVID-19. Data came from immunoSEQ multiplex PCR; TCRdb stores just in-frame clones and leaves some out. The data contain approximately 150,000 clones, about 87% of them singletons. Germline CDR1 reads LGHDT; CDR2 reads YNNKEL (reference sequence). The CDR3 is 18 amino acids. The V gene lost 0 bases and the J gene lost 2 bases, with 14 bases spanning the gap. The sequenced sample was peripheral blood. The sequence was obtained from a woman aged 45-59 years with acute or convalescent COVID-19. The rearrangement joins TRBV3-1 (or the pseudogene TRBV3-2) to TRBJ2-6, with unresolved D. CDR3 protein: CASSQDPSLVTGANVLTF. The CDR3 DNA sequence: TGTGCCAGCAGCCAAGACCCCTCCCTAGTAACTGGGGCCAACGTCCTGACTTTC.